The clone carrying this T cell receptor (beta chain) was counted at least ten times. Its antigen is unidentified. This sample was included in a study of T cells after yellow fever vaccination. One entry per CDR3 protein results from TCRdb running MiXCR on the 5' RACE reads. The table records about 400,000 distinct CDR3 sequences, more than 5.5% of them present only once. General observations from the study: The booster response re-showed most primary clones: approximately 95% CD4, more than 70% CD8.

V shed 4 bases, J shed 2 bases, and the junction held 11 bases outside the gene matches. The germline CDR1 and CDR2 sequences are DFQATT and SNEGSKA (reference sequence). The CDR3 consists of 16 residues. V and J are TRBV20-1 and TRBJ2-7, with 10 nucleotides matching TRBD2. The specimen was PBMCs, collected 5 days after the yellow fever booster vaccination. The origin of this receptor is a man aged 25 to 40 who received the YFV17D yellow fever vaccine. CDR3 in amino acids: CSATGTSASQAYEQYF. As DNA, the CDR3 is TGCAGTGCTACCGGGACTAGCGCTTCTCAGGCCTACGAGCAGTACTTC.